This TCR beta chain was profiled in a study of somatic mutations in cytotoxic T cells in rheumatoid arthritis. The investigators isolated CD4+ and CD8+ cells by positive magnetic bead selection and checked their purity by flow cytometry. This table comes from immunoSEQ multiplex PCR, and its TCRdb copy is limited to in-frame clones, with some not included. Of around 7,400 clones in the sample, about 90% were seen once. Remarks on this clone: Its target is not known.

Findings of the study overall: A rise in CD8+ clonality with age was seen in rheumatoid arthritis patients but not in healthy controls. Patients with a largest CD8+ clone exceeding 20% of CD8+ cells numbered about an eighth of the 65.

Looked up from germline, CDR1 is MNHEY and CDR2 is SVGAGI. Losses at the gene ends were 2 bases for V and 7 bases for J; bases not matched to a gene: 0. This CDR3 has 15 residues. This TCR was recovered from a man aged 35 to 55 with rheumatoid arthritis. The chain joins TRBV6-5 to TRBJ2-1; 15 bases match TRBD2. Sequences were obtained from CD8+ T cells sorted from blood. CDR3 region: CASSYGTSGGNEQFF. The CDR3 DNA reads TGTGCCAGCAGTTACGGGACTAGCGGGGGGAATGAGCAGTTCTTC.